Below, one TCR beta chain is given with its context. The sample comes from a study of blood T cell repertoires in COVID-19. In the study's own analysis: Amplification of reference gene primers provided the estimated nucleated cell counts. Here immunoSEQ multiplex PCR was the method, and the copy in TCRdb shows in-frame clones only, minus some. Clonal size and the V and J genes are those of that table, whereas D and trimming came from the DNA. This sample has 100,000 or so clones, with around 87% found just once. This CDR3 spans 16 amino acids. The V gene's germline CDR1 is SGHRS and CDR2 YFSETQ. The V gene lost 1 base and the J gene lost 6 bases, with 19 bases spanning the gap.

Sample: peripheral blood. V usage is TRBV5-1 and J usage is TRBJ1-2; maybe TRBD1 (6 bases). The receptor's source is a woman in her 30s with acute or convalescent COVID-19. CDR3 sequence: CASSLTGTAIRDGYTF. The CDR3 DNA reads TGCGCCAGCAGCTTGACAGGGACGGCGATACGCGATGGCTACACCTTC.